The next 31 T cell receptor beta chains were all read from a single sample in a study of spatial heterogeneity in lung cancer. Whole-study findings and limits: The number of expanded tumor alpha and beta chains correlated with mutation number.

Each CDR3 protein is one row after TCRdb ran MiXCR on the 5' RACE reads. Of nearly 3,000 distinct CDR3 sequences in the sample, approximately 7% were seen once. These receptors' antigens are unknown. The time point denotes: sample taken at primary tumor resection. The material sequenced was lung tumor tissue, taken at surgery. The receptors were sampled from a female donor with early-stage non-small cell lung cancer.

This clonotype is classed as large. A read error may account for a junction end that differs from germline. V gene TRBV11-2 combines with J gene TRBJ2-1; tentatively, D is TRBD2 (7 bases). The CDR3 is made up of 13 amino acids. Germline lookup yields CDR1 SGHAT and CDR2 FQNNGV. The CDR3 region has the DNA TGCGCCGGACGGGCCGGGGGGCGAAATGAGCAGTTCTTC. The encoded protein is CAGRAGGRNEQFF.

The CDR3 coding sequence is TGTGCCAGCAGCTTAAGCCCCGGGTTGGGTGAGAACAATGAGCAGTTCTTC. Its translation: CASSLSPGLGENNEQFF. The rearrangement joins TRBV7-2 to TRBJ2-1; D not certain. Trimming pared 2 bases from V and 5 bases from J, leaving 19 bases between. CDR3 length: 17 amino acids. Germline assignment: CDR1 SGHTA and CDR2 FQGNSA. Full variable domain (outside the CDR3, taken from reference TRBV7-2 and TRBJ2-1): GAGVSQSPSNKVTEKGKDVELRCDPISGHTALYWYRQSLGQGLEFLIYFQGNSAPDKSGLPSDRFSAERTGGSVSTLTIQRTQQEDSAVYLCASSLSPGLGENNEQFFGPGTRLTVL.

By its share, this clonotype is medium-sized (0.01 to 0.1%). The V gene is TRBV9, the J gene TRBJ1-1; D possibly corresponds to TRBD1 (6 bases). The germline V and J ends were trimmed by 0 bases and 8 bases, with 8 bases remaining between them. The CDR3 loop spans 12 amino acids. CDR1 and CDR2 from the germline V gene are SGDLS and YYNGEE. The CDR3 DNA follows: TGTGCCAGCAGCGTAGGGGGGGCAGAAGCTTTCTTT. Protein product: CASSVGGAEAFF.

This clonotype rates as large. The chain recombines TRBV5-4 with TRBJ2-5; D might be TRBD2 (6 bases). This CDR3 spans 14 amino acids. Germline V gene lookup returns CDR1 SGHNT and CDR2 YYREEE (reference sequence). V lost 1 base and J lost 1, with 8 bases in between. CDR3 protein: CASSLLSGQETQYF. Written as DNA, the CDR3 is TGTGCCAGCAGCTTGCTTAGCGGCCAAGAGACCCAGTACTTC.

In its sample, this clonotype ranks as medium-sized. V is TRBV6-6 and J is TRBJ2-1; 12 positions agree with TRBD1. Germline CDR1 and CDR2: MNHNY and SVGAGI (reference sequence). The CDR3 runs to 16 residues. V lost 4 bases, J lost 9 bases, and 10 bases stayed unmatched. CDR3 region: CASSSLLGQGATEQFF. In DNA, the CDR3 is TGTGCCAGCAGTTCCCTCTTGGGACAGGGGGCGACTGAGCAGTTCTTC.

This clonotype is medium-sized (0.01 to 0.1%) within its sample. The CDR3: CASSRSGTGSTDTQYF. Written as DNA, the CDR3 is TGTGCCAGCAGCCGTTCCGGGACAGGGTCCACAGATACGCAGTATTTT. The chain is built from TRBV9 and TRBJ2-3; the match to TRBD1 covers 9 bases. J gave up 2 bases and V 4 bases, and 8 bases lay outside the gene matches. Germline values: CDR1 SGDLS, CDR2 YYNGEE. The CDR3 covers 16 residues.

This clonotype counts as medium-sized. This chain's CDR3 is CASSQSVGAFGEYQETQYF. In nucleotides, the CDR3 is TGTGCCAGCAGCCAATCCGTAGGCGCCTTCGGGGAGTACCAAGAGACCCAGTACTTC. The chain is built from TRBV4-2 and TRBJ2-5; the D gene is possibly TRBD2 (5 bases). V was shortened by 2 bases and J by 0 bases, with 22 bases between the two germline ends. The CDR3 sequence is 19 residues long. CDR1 and CDR2 (germline): LGHNA, YNFKEQ.

In its sample, this clonotype is medium-sized (0.01 to 0.1%). V is TRBV29-1 and J is TRBJ2-3; possibly TRBD2 for D (5 bases). The CDR3 is made up of 14 amino acids. Germline V gives CDR1 SQVTM, CDR2 ANQGSEA. V lost 4 bases and J lost 1, with 12 bases in between. CDR3 sequence reads: CSVGATGGTDTQYF. CDR3 coding DNA: TGCAGCGTTGGGGCCACCGGGGGCACAGATACGCAGTATTTT.

By share, this clonotype ranks as medium-sized. The J gene is TRBJ1-4, the V gene TRBV7-9; D is undetermined. CDR1 and CDR2 from the germline V gene are SEHNR and FQNEAQ (reference sequence). The CDR3 is 13 residues long. The germline V and J ends were trimmed by 2 bases and 11 bases, with 12 bases remaining between them. CDR3 in amino acids: CASSLPEGFKLFF. Here the CDR3 DNA reads TGTGCCAGCAGCTTACCGGAGGGTTTCAAACTGTTTTTT.

The chain is built from TRBV4-3 and TRBJ2-5; 11 nucleotides line up with TRBD2. From germline, CDR1 is LGHNA and CDR2 YSLEER. The CDR3 is 15 residues long. V was clipped by 1 base and J by 2 bases; unmatched bases: 0. The CDR3 coding sequence is TGCGCCAGCAGCCAAGGGACTAGCGGGCAAGAGACCCAGTACTTC. Translation: CASSQGTSGQETQYF.

This clonotype is labeled medium-sized. The rearrangement links TRBV5-1 to TRBJ2-2; tentatively, D is TRBD2 (5 bases). The V gene lost 1 base and the J gene lost 0 bases, with 7 bases spanning the gap. The CDR3 length is 15 residues. CDR1 and CDR2 (germline): SGHRS, YFSETQ. CDR3 sequence: CASSLNGANTGELFF. In nucleotides, the CDR3 is TGCGCCAGCAGCTTGAACGGGGCGAACACCGGGGAGCTGTTTTTT.

In its sample, this clonotype is medium-sized. This sequence joins TRBV29-1 and TRBJ1-4; D is unclear. The CDR3 runs to 10 residues. The germline V and J ends were trimmed by 7 bases and 6 bases, with 6 bases remaining between them. Per germline, CDR1 SQVTM and CDR2 ANQGSEA. This CDR3 is CSAIDEKLFF. The CDR3 DNA sequence: TGCAGCGCCATCGATGAAAAACTGTTTTTT.

The chain uses TRBV7-2 and TRBJ2-1, with TRBD2 identical over 7 bases. The CDR3 has 15 amino acids. The germline CDR1 and CDR2 sequences are SGHTA and FQGNSA. Germline trimming cut 2 bases from V and 8 bases from J; bases unmatched to any gene: 9. The CDR3 loop reads CASSLLRVGRDEQFF. As DNA, the CDR3 is TGTGCCAGCAGCTTATTACGCGTGGGGAGGGATGAGCAGTTCTTC.

This clonotype is judged medium-sized. This sequence joins TRBV7-2 and TRBJ2-3; D remains unclear. Germline V lookup: CDR1 SGHTA, CDR2 FQGNSA. The germline V and J ends were trimmed by 4 bases and 2 bases, with 13 bases remaining between them. There are 15 residues in the CDR3. This CDR3 reads CASSSSLAPTDTQYF. The CDR3 coding sequence is TGTGCCAGCAGCTCCTCTTTAGCCCCCACAGATACGCAGTATTTT.

By sample share, this clonotype is medium-sized. The CDR3 region has the DNA TGTGCCAGCTCACCAGGGGCCGGGGTCAGGAATCAGCCCCAGCATTTT. This translates into CASSPGAGVRNQPQHF. The rearrangement uses TRBV18 and TRBJ1-5; maybe TRBD1 (5 bases). Trimming left V 2 bases short and J 4 bases short, with 15 bases between. The CDR3 sequence is 16 residues long. Per germline, CDR1 KGHSH and CDR2 LQKENI. The full variable domain, its missing parts supplied by reference TRBV18 and TRBJ1-5, is NAGVMQNPRHLVRRRGQEARLRCSPMKGHSHVYWYRQLPEEGLKFMVYLQKENIIDESGMPKERFSAEFPKEGPSILRIQQVVRGDSAAYFCASSPGAGVRNQPQHFGDGTRLSIL.

By proportion, this clonotype is large. This chain joins TRBV5-1 and TRBJ1-1; D gene unclear. Germline CDR1 reads SGHRS; CDR2 reads YFSETQ. The germline V and J ends were trimmed by 0 bases and 8 bases, with 14 bases remaining between them. This CDR3 has 14 amino acids. CDR3: CASSLDLGGMEAFF. CDR3 DNA sequence: TGCGCCAGCAGCTTGGACCTTGGAGGGATGGAAGCTTTCTTT.

The V gene is TRBV15, the J gene TRBJ1-1; 8 bases line up with TRBD1. CDR1 LNHNV and CDR2 YYDKDF come from the germline V gene (reference sequence). This CDR3 spans 18 amino acids. V gave up 0 bases and J gave up 1 base; unmatched junction bases: 10. The chain's CDR3 is CATSRDSGAGTGNTEAFF. The CDR3 DNA reads TGTGCCACCAGCAGAGATTCAGGAGCCGGGACAGGGAACACTGAAGCTTTCTTT.

This clonotype is termed medium-sized. The rearrangement uses TRBV5-5 and TRBJ2-1, with TRBD1 matching 10 bases. The CDR3 extends over 16 amino acids. V dropped 0 bases and J dropped 6; count of bases not matched to a gene: 6. Germline assignment: CDR1 SGHKS and CDR2 YYEKEE (reference sequence). The DNA for the CDR3 is TGTGCCAGCAGCTTGGTGCTTCGGACAGGGGGCAATGAGCAGTTCTTC. Translation gives CASSLVLRTGGNEQFF. The full variable domain, completed using reference TRBV5-5 and TRBJ2-1, is DAGVTQSPTHLIKTRGQQVTLRCSPISGHKSVSWYQQVLGQGPQFIFQYYEKEERGRGNFPDRFSARQFPNYSSELNVNALLLGDSALYLCASSLVLRTGGNEQFFGPGTRLTVL.

This clonotype rates as medium-sized. The V gene is TRBV6-2 or TRBV6-3, the J gene TRBJ1-5, with D possibly being TRBD1 (6 bases). Germline loops: CDR1 MNHEY, CDR2 SVGEGT. The length of the CDR3 is 15 residues. V shed 0 bases and J shed 6 bases, with 12 bases lying between them. Written as DNA, the CDR3 is TGTGCCAGCAGTTACTCGATTCTGGGGGCTCAGCCCCAGCATTTT. Protein sequence: CASSYSILGAQPQHF.

By share, this clonotype counts as medium-sized. V and J are TRBV11-2 and TRBJ2-1, with a possible D match to TRBD2 (6 bases). CDR1 SGHAT and CDR2 FQNNGV come from the germline V gene. V shed 1 base and J shed 1 base, with 14 bases lying between them. The CDR3 consists of 17 residues. CDR3 nucleotides: TGTGCCAGCAGCTTAGTTGCTAGCGTAACTTCCTACAATGAGCAGTTCTTC. Translation gives CASSLVASVTSYNEQFF.

This clonotype has at least ten counts. This chain connects TRBV5-1 to TRBJ2-2, with D perhaps matching TRBD1 (6 bases). Looked up from germline, CDR1 is SGHRS and CDR2 is YFSETQ. The CDR3 extends over 15 amino acids. The V and J ends lost 4 bases and 1 base respectively, with 11 bases between them. CDR3: CASSISTGNTGELFF. The CDR3 bases are TGCGCCAGCAGCATTTCGACAGGGAACACCGGGGAGCTGTTTTTT.

Within the sample, this clonotype is medium-sized (0.01 to 0.1%). This chain connects TRBV7-2 to TRBJ2-1, with 8 positions matching TRBD2. V lost 3 bases and J lost 6; bases outside the gene matches: 13. The germline CDR1 and CDR2 sequences are SGHTA and FQGNSA. This CDR3 has 17 amino acids. CDR3 DNA: TGTGCCAGCAGCTTCGGAGTAGCGGGACTTATCCCCAATGAGCAGTTCTTC. Residues: CASSFGVAGLIPNEQFF.

By its share, this clonotype is medium-sized (0.01 to 0.1%). DNA for the CDR3: TGTGCCAGCAGCCAAGACGGGGGAGGAGAGACCCAGTACTTC. Encoded protein: CASSQDGGGETQYF. The chain combines TRBV3-1 with TRBJ2-5, with D perhaps matching TRBD2 (6 bases). Deletions cut 0 bases from V and 4 bases from J, with 9 bases between. The CDR3 has 14 amino acids. Germline V CDR1 and CDR2: LGHDT, YNNKEL (reference sequence).

This clonotype is medium-sized (0.01 to 0.1%) in the sample. This chain joins TRBV10-3 and TRBJ2-2, with TRBD2 matching 8 bases. The germline CDR1 and CDR2 sequences are ENHRY and SYGVKD. V shed 10 bases and J 2 bases; nucleotides not matched to a gene: 12. CDR3 length equals 16 residues. CDR3 DNA: TGTGCCACCCGGGAGGGAGCGGGGGTTAACACCGGGGAGCTGTTTTTT. This encodes CATREGAGVNTGELFF.

Sample share makes this clonotype medium-sized. The V call is TRBV14, the J call TRBJ2-7; a weak D match, TRBD2 (6 bases). This CDR3 has 14 residues. V lost 3 bases and J 0 bases, leaving 9 bases between the germline ends. The V gene's germline CDR1 is SGHDN and CDR2 FVKESK. The CDR3 region is CASSQGLVSYEQYF. CDR3 coding DNA: TGTGCCAGCAGCCAGGGACTCGTCTCCTACGAGCAGTACTTC. The whole variable domain, remainder taken from reference TRBV14 and TRBJ2-7, is EAGVTQFPSHSVIEKGQTVTLRCDPISGHDNLYWYRRVMGKEIKFLLHFVKESKQDESGMPNNRFLAERTGGTYSTLKVQPAELEDSGVYFCASSQGLVSYEQYFGPGTRLTVT.

This clonotype ranks as medium-sized. The chain joins TRBV5-6 to TRBJ1-5; D gene ambiguous. The germline gives CDR1 SGHDT, CDR2 YYEEEE. The length of the CDR3 is 12 residues. V was shortened by 3 bases and J by 5 bases, with 6 bases between the two germline ends. In nucleotides, the CDR3 is TGTGCCAGCAGCTCTTTAGATCAGCCCCAGCATTTT. Amino acids: CASSSLDQPQHF.

By sample share, this clonotype is medium-sized. V usage is TRBV7-2 and J usage is TRBJ2-7; D uncertain. Deletions cut 4 bases from V and 2 bases from J, with 3 bases between. The CDR3 length is 11 residues. Germline CDR1 SGHTA, CDR2 FQGNSA. The CDR3 region is CASSSAYEQYF. CDR3 sequence (DNA): TGTGCCAGCAGCTCCGCCTACGAGCAGTACTTC.

By proportion, this clonotype is medium-sized. The genes are TRBV11-2 and TRBJ2-7; 8 bases match TRBD2. With 1 base clipped from V and 3 bases from J, the junction kept 5 bases outside the gene matches. Germline values: CDR1 SGHAT, CDR2 FQNNGV. There are 15 residues in the CDR3. The CDR3 DNA reads as TGTGCCAGCAGCTTAGGTCGGACTAGCAACTACGAGCAGTACTTC. It is translated as CASSLGRTSNYEQYF.

This clonotype counts as large (0.1 to 1%). In nucleotides, the CDR3 is TGTGCCAGCAGCTCCAGCGGGAGGTTTGGAGATGAGCAGTTCTTC. Protein: CASSSSGRFGDEQFF. This chain connects TRBV11-2 to TRBJ2-1; the match to TRBD2 covers 9 bases. V dropped 4 bases and J dropped 8; count of bases not matched to a gene: 9. Germline CDR1 reads SGHAT; CDR2 reads FQNNGV. The CDR3 sequence is 15 residues long.

This clonotype is medium-sized (0.01 to 0.1%) by share. Without the conserved terminal phenylalanine or tryptophan, this CDR3 likely stems from a read error. It is unclear where the CDR3 begins or ends on the DNA, so no DNA is shown, and the CDR3 is as TCRdb lists it. The chain is built from TRBV4-2 and TRBJ2-7; the table assigns TRBD1, which was not confirmed against the DNA. Germline values: CDR1 LGHNA, CDR2 YNFKEQ. A total of 14 residues make up the CDR3, ends included. This CDR3 is CASSQDWGQGASII.

This clonotype is termed medium-sized (0.01 to 0.1%). The chain couples TRBV2 to TRBJ1-1, with TRBD1 matching 9 bases. Trimming removed 7 bases from V and 11 bases from J; junction bases left unmatched: 14. The CDR3 is made up of 14 amino acids. Germline lookup yields CDR1 SNHLY and CDR2 FYNNEI. As DNA, the CDR3 is TGTGCCAGCATGCCTCGTTGGACAGGGGATCGGGCTTTCTTT. This encodes CASMPRWTGDRAFF.